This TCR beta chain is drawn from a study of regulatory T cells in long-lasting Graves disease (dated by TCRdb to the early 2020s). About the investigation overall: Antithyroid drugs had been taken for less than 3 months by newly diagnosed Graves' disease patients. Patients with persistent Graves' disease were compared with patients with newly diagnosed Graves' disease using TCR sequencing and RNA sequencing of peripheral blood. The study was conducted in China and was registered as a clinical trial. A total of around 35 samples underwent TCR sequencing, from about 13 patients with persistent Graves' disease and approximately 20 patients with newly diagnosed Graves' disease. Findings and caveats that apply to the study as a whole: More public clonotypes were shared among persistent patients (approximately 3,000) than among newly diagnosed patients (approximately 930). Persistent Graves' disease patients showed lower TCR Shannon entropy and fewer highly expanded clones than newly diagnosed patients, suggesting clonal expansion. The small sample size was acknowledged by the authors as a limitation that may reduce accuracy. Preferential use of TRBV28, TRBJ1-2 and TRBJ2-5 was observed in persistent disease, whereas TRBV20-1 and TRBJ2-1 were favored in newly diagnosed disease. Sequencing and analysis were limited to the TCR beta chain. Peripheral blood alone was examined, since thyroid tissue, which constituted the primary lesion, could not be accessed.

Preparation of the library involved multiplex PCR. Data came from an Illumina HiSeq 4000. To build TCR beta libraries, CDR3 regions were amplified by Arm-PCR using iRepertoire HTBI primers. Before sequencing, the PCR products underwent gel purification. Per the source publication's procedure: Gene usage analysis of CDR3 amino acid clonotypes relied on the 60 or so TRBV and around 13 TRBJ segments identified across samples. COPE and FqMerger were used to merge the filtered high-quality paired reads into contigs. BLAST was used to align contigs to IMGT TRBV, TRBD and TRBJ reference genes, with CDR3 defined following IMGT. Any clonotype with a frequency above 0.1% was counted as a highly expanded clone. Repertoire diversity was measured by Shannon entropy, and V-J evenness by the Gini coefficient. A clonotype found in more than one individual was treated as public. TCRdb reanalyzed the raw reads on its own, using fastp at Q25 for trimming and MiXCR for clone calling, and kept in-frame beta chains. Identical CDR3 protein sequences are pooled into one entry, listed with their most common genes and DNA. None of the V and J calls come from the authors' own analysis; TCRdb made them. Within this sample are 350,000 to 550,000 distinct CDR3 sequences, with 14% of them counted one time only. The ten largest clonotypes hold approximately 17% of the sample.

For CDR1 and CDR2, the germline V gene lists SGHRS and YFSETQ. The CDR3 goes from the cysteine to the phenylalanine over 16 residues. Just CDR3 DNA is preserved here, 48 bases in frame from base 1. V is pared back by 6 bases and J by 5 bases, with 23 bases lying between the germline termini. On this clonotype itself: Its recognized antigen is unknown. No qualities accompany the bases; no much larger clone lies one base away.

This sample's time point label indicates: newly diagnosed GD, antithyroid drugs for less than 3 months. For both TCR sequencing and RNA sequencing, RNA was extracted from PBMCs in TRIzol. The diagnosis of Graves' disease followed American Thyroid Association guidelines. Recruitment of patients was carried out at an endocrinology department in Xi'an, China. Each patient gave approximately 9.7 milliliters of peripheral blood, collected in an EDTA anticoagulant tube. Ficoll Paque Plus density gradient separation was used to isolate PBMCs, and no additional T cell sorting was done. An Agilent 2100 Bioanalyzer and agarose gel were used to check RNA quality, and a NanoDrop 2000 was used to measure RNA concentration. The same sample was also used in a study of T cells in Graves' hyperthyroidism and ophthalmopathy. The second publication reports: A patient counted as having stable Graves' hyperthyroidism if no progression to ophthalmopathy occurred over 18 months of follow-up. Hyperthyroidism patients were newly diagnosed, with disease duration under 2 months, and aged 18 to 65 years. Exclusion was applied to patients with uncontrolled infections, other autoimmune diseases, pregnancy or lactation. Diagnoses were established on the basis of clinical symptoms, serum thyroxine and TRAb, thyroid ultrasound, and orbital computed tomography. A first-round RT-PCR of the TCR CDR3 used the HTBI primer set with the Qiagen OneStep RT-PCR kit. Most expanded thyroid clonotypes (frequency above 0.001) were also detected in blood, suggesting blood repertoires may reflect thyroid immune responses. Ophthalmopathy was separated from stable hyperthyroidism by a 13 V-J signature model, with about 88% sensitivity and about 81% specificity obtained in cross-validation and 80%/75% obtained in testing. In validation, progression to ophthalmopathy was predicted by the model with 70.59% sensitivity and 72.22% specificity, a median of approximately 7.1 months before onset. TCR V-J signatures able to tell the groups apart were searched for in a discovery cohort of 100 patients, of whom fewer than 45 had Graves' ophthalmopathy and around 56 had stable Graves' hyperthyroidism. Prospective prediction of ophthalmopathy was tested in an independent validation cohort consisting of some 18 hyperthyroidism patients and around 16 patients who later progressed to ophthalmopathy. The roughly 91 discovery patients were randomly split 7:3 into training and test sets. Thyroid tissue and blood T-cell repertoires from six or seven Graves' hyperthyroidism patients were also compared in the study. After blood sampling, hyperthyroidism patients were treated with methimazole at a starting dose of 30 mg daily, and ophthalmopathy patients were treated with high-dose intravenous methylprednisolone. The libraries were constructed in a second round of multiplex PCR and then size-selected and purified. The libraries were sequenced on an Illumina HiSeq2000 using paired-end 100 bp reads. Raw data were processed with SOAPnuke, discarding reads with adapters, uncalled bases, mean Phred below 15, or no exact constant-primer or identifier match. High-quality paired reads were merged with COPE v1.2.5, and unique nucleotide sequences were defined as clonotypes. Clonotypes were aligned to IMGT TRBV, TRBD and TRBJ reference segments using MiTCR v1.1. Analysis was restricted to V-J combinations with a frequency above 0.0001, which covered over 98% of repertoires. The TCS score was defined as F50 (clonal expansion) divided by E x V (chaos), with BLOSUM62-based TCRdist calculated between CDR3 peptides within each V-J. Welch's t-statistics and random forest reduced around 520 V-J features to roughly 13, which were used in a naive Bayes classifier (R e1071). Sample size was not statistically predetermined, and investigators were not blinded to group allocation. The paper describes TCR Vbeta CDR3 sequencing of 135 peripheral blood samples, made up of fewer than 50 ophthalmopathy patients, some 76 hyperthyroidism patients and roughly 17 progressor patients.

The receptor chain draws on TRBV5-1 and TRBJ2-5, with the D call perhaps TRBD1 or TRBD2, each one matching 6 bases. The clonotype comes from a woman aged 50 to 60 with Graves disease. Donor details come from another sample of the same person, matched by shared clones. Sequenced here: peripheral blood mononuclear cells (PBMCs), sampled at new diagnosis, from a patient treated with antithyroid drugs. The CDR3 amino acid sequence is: CASTRGDADGGETQYF. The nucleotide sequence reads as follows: TGCGCCAGCACGAGGGGGGATGCGGATGGGGGTGAGACCCAGTACTTC.